The 10 T cell receptor beta chains below come from one sample, sequenced in a study of shared clonotypes between healthy human individuals. Here immunoSEQ multiplex PCR was the method, and the copy in TCRdb shows in-frame clones only, minus some. The sample carries 2 million to 2.5 million clones, over 85% recorded once. Specimen: naive CD4+ T cells from PBMCs. The subset denotes: CD45RA+ positively selected. Source of these receptors: a man between 18 and 35 years old in good health. Some clones in this sample may be carry-over from other donors' samples.

Comment on this clone: Other DNA sequences in this specimen translate into the identical CDR3. V gene TRBV11-3 combines with J gene TRBJ2-3; D not resolved. With 1 base removed from V and 0 bases from J, the gap between germline ends came to 5 bases. CDR1 and CDR2 (germline): SGHNT, YENEEA. The length of the CDR3 is 14 residues. The CDR3 DNA reads TGTGCCAGCAGCTTAGGGGGAAGCACAGATACGCAGTATTTT. Its protein is CASSLGGSTDTQYF.

J is TRBJ1-1 and V is TRBV6-1, with D unresolved. CDR1 is MNHNS, CDR2 SASEGT, per germline. Deletions cut 3 bases from V and 0 bases from J, with 14 bases between. The CDR3 has 16 amino acids. Here the CDR3 DNA reads TGTGCCAGCAGTGATTGGCCCGGGATTATGAACACTGAAGCTTTCTTT. Amino acid sequence: CASSDWPGIMNTEAFF.

On this clone: Relative to the germline gene, one junction end is altered; a read error may explain this. This CDR3 is also generated by other DNA sequences in the sample. The chain joins TRBV20-1 to TRBJ1-1; D unclear. The germline V gene has CDR1 DFQATT and CDR2 SNEGSKA (reference sequence). CDR3 length equals 10 residues. CDR3 nucleotides: TGCAGTGCGAGAGACACTGAAGCTTTCTTT. It codes for CSARDTEAFF.

The rearrangement links TRBV29-1 to TRBJ2-1; 7 nucleotides align to TRBD2. The CDR3 spans 12 residues. V lost 7 bases, J lost 2 bases, and 2 bases stayed unmatched. CDR1 is SQVTM, CDR2 ANQGSEA, per germline. The CDR3 spells CSGGSPYNEQFF. The CDR3 DNA sequence: TGCAGCGGCGGGAGCCCCTACAATGAGCAGTTCTTC.

The J gene is TRBJ2-7, the V gene TRBV29-1; TRBD1 agrees at 7 bases. Germline V gives CDR1 SQVTM, CDR2 ANQGSEA. This CDR3 comprises 14 residues. Unmatched junction bases numbered 11, after V lost 5 bases and J lost 4 bases. This CDR3 reads CSVTIVRGRYEQYF. The CDR3 bases are TGCAGCGTTACAATTGTTAGGGGGCGGTACGAGCAGTACTTC.

The chain joins TRBV5-1 to TRBJ2-1; 8 bases are a match to TRBD2. There are 16 residues in the CDR3. The V and J ends lost 0 bases and 8 bases, in that order; junction bases with no gene match: 10. Germline-derived CDR1 and CDR2 are SGHRS and YFSETQ. The chain's CDR3 is CASSLAGTRVFDEQFF. CDR3 nucleotides: TGCGCCAGCAGCTTGGCTGGGACTAGGGTATTCGATGAGCAGTTCTTC.

V gene TRBV5-1 combines with J gene TRBJ2-7; a possible D gene is TRBD1 (6 bases). Looked up from germline, CDR1 is SGHRS and CDR2 is YFSETQ. The CDR3 loop spans 15 amino acids. Trimming cost V 4 bases and J 6 bases, with 20 bases left between them. Written as DNA, the CDR3 is TGCGCCAGCAGCATACAGGGCACTACGGCTGGCGAGCAGTACTTC. It yields the protein CASSIQGTTAGEQYF.

This chain connects TRBV18 to TRBJ2-1, with 11 positions matching TRBD2. The CDR3 is 16 residues long. Trimming took 8 bases from V and 3 from J; bases not matched to a gene: 9. CDR1 and CDR2 from the germline V gene are KGHSH and LQKENI. The CDR3 DNA follows: TGTGCCAGCCTCGACCGACTAGCGGGACACTACAATGAGCAGTTCTTC. This codes for CASLDRLAGHYNEQFF.

The rearrangement links TRBV7-9 to TRBJ2-5; a possible D gene is TRBD1 (6 bases). The CDR3 contains 13 residues. V gave up 5 bases and J gave up 7 bases, with 14 bases separating them. Germline CDR1 reads SEHNR; CDR2 reads FQNEAQ (reference sequence). The CDR3 region has the DNA TGTGCCAGCAGCAGGACAGCCGAGGGGACCCAGTACTTC. It specifies CASSRTAEGTQYF.

The chain joins TRBV7-3 to TRBJ2-4; 9 nucleotides line up with TRBD1. J lost 6 bases, V lost 3 bases, and 9 bases had no gene match. Germline-derived CDR1 and CDR2 are SGHTA and FQGTGA. This CDR3 comprises 16 residues. CDR3 nucleotides: TGTGCCAGCAGCTTGGACTTGGGACAGGGTGGAAACATTCAGTACTTC. Translating it yields CASSLDLGQGGNIQYF.